The 14 T cell receptor beta chains below come from one sample, sequenced in a study of blood T cell repertoires in COVID-19 (TCRdb year 2020). The method behind the library was the immunoSEQ multiplex PCR assay. TCRdb retrieved this table from immuneACCESS and kept in-frame rearrangements only. Not all clones are present; in checked studies, unresolved V genes account for under half, and no reason is known for the remainder. The sample includes about 69,000 clones, with 75% to 85% observed a single time. Of the sample, roughly 50% is held by the ten largest clones. The sequenced sample consisted of peripheral blood. All receptors derive from a human donor in a cohort sampled during active COVID-19.

The V call is TRBV27, the J call TRBJ2-2, with D possibly TRBD2 on 6 matching bases. The germline V gene has CDR1 MNHEY and CDR2 SMNVEV (reference sequence). Trimming removed 6 bases from V and 6 bases from J, with 23 bases in between. The CDR3 is made up of 17 amino acids. The CDR3 spells CASSSSLLGLPPGELFF. The CDR3 DNA reads as TGTGCCAGCAGCAGCAGTTTATTGGGACTCCCGCCCGGGGAGCTGTTTTTT.

This clone was seen only a few times. V usage is TRBV30 and J usage is TRBJ2-6, with D unclear. The CDR3 consists of 14 residues. CDR1 and CDR2 (germline): GTSNPN, SVGIG (reference sequence). The ends were cut back, 4 bases at V and 1 base at J, with 8 bases in the middle. In DNA form, the CDR3 reads TGTGCCTGGACTCGAGAATCTGGGGCCAACGTCCTGACTTTC. It translates to CAWTRESGANVLTF.

V and J are TRBV18 and TRBJ1-1; D ambiguous. The CDR3 covers 16 residues. The ends were cut back, 0 bases at V and 1 base at J, with 12 bases in the middle. Germline V gene data show CDR1 as KGHSH and CDR2 as LQKENI. The CDR3 sequence: CASSPPVTHKNTEAFF. In DNA form, the CDR3 reads TGTGCCAGCTCACCACCGGTTACACATAAGAACACTGAAGCTTTCTTT.

The chain recombines TRBV11-2 with TRBJ2-3; TRBD2 matches at 10 bases. Per the germline V gene, CDR1 is SGHAT and CDR2 is FQNNGV. This CDR3 spans 15 amino acids. The V segment lost 5 bases and the J segment 2 bases; nucleotides outside the gene matches: 4. CDR3 coding DNA: TGTGCCAGCAGCAGGACTAGCGGAGACACAGATACGCAGTATTTT. Its protein is CASSRTSGDTDTQYF.

The V gene is TRBV5-4, the J gene TRBJ1-2; 7 bases align to TRBD1. The CDR3 spans 11 residues. Germline CDR1 and CDR2: SGHNT and YYREEE (reference sequence). V shed 6 bases, J shed 7 bases, and the junction held 3 bases outside the gene matches. The CDR3 sequence is CASKGAGGYTF. CDR3 sequence (DNA): TGTGCCAGCAAGGGGGCGGGTGGCTACACCTTC.

The chain employs TRBV5-4 and TRBJ2-3; 9 positions match TRBD1. The CDR3 covers 15 residues. Germline V gene lookup returns CDR1 SGHNT and CDR2 YYREEE (reference sequence). The V segment lost 0 bases and the J segment 5 bases; nucleotides outside the gene matches: 4. CDR3 region: CASSLGQGGGDTQYF. The CDR3 DNA reads TGTGCCAGCAGCTTGGGACAGGGGGGGGGAGATACGCAGTATTTT.

This sequence joins TRBV27 and TRBJ2-5, with D perhaps matching TRBD2 (6 bases). Germline-derived CDR1 and CDR2 are MNHEY and SMNVEV (reference sequence). V shed 3 bases and J shed 5 bases, with 10 bases lying between them. CDR3 length: 13 amino acids. The CDR3 coding sequence is TGTGCCAGCAGTTTGGTTCTAGCGGAGACCCAGTACTTC. Protein: CASSLVLAETQYF.

The chain combines TRBV18 with TRBJ1-5; no reliable D call. Germline V gives CDR1 KGHSH, CDR2 LQKENI. This CDR3 is built from 16 residues. V lost 2 bases and J 1 base, leaving 12 bases between the germline ends. CDR3 in amino acids: CASSPGPPRSNQPQHF. As DNA, the CDR3 is TGTGCCAGCTCACCAGGGCCACCCCGCAGCAATCAGCCCCAGCATTTT.

This clone has only a few counts. The chain has TRBV7-2 and TRBJ2-5; TRBD1 aligns across 9 bases. Germline CDR1 and CDR2: SGHTA and FQGNSA. This CDR3 spans 15 amino acids. The J segment lost 5 bases and the V segment lost 2 bases, leaving 6 bases of the junction unmatched. CDR3 in DNA: TGTGCCAGCAGCTTACCGGGACAGGGAGGGGAGACCCAGTACTTC. This sequence encodes CASSLPGQGGETQYF.

V is TRBV3-1 (or the pseudogene TRBV3-2) and J is TRBJ2-1; a weak D match, TRBD2 (6 bases). This CDR3 comprises 15 residues. V dropped 4 bases and J dropped 2 bases, with 12 bases sitting between them. Germline V gene sequence: CDR1 LGHDT, CDR2 YNNKEL (reference sequence). The CDR3 DNA is TGTGCCAGCAGCCTAGCGGCGAATACCTACAATGAGCAGTTCTTC. Its protein is CASSLAANTYNEQFF.

The chain is built from TRBV27 and TRBJ2-7, with TRBD2 matching over 11 bases. Germline CDR1 and CDR2: MNHEY and SMNVEV (reference sequence). The junction had 9 bases not matched to a gene; V was cut back by 2 bases and J by 9 bases. The CDR3 runs 15 residues. The CDR3 loop reads CASSLMTSGVFAQYF. In DNA, the CDR3 is TGTGCCAGCAGTTTAATGACTAGCGGGGTTTTCGCGCAGTACTTC.

CDR3 DNA sequence: TGTGCCAGCAGCCTGGGACAGGGTTTCTCCGGGAGAGGCTACACCTTC. This codes for CASSLGQGFSGRGYTF. This chain joins TRBV5-6 and TRBJ1-2; 9 bases line up with TRBD1. Trimming cost V 4 bases and J 8 bases; bases outside gene matches: 15. CDR3 length equals 16 residues. Germline-derived CDR1 and CDR2 are SGHDT and YYEEEE.

The chain is built from TRBV4-1 and TRBJ2-7; 12 positions agree with TRBD2. Germline CDR1 reads MGHRA; CDR2 reads YSYEKL. With V trimmed by 0 bases and J by 2 bases, 11 bases remained unmatched. The CDR3 covers 19 residues. For the CDR3, the DNA is TGCGCCAGCAGCCAAGATGGAACTAGCGGGAGGCCTTTCCCCTACGAGCAGTACTTC. Residues: CASSQDGTSGRPFPYEQYF.

A note on this clone: No DNA is shown, since the ends of the CDR3 on it are uncertain; the CDR3 is the one TCRdb lists. The chain couples TRBV6-8 to TRBJ2-2; TRBD2 reflects the table's D call only, with no check against the DNA. The CDR3 spans 13 amino acids, including both terminal residues. Germline V gene data show CDR1 as MNHGY and CDR2 as SAAAGT. The CDR3 region is CASSYLCAGELFF.